These 16 T cell receptor beta chains originate from one sample sequenced in a study of blood T cell repertoires in COVID-19. Measured with immunoSEQ multiplex PCR; TCRdb has only the in-frame clones, and not every one. The table shows approximately 90,000 clones, with roughly four fifths occurring only once. Source material: peripheral blood. Every receptor here comes from a woman aged 80 or older with acute or convalescent COVID-19.

J is TRBJ2-2 and V is TRBV24-1, with D perhaps TRBD2 (5 bases). The CDR3 spans 16 residues. CDR1 KGHDR and CDR2 SFDVKD come from the germline V gene. The V and J ends lost 4 bases and 6 bases respectively, with 17 bases between them. CDR3 sequence reads: CATSDPLFGGSGELFF. DNA for the CDR3: TGTGCCACCAGTGACCCACTTTTTGGCGGGTCCGGGGAGCTGTTTTTT.

This clone has a single count. Different DNA sequences within this sample yield the same CDR3. The chain joins TRBV9 to TRBJ2-7, with 7 bases fitting TRBD1. CDR3 length: 14 residues. The germline V gene encodes CDR1 SGDLS and CDR2 YYNGEE. With 0 bases clipped from V and 4 bases from J, the junction kept 4 bases outside the gene matches. Here the CDR3 DNA reads TGTGCCAGCAGCGTAGGACAGGGAGTTTACGAGCAGTACTTC. Translating gives CASSVGQGVYEQYF.

This clone showed up just once. The J gene is TRBJ2-7, the V gene TRBV6-5, with D possibly being TRBD2 (5 bases). This CDR3 is 14 amino acids long. V lost 2 bases and J 3 bases, leaving 11 bases between the germline ends. CDR1 MNHEY and CDR2 SVGAGI come from the germline V gene. In DNA, the CDR3 is TGTGCCAGCAGTTACCTAACTAGAGACTACGAGCAGTACTTC. It specifies CASSYLTRDYEQYF.

As concerns this clone: This same CDR3 is encoded by further DNA sequences in the sample. The rearrangement uses TRBV28 and TRBJ2-1; a possible D gene is TRBD2 (5 bases). The V and J ends lost 9 bases and 8 bases respectively, with 11 bases between them. Germline V gene sequence: CDR1 MDHEN, CDR2 SYDVKM. The CDR3 has 11 amino acids. CDR3 amino acids: CASRTEDEQFF. In nucleotides, the CDR3 is TGTGCCAGTAGAACGGAGGATGAGCAGTTCTTC.

The chain links TRBV5-6 to TRBJ2-5, with TRBD2 matching 10 bases. The V gene end was trimmed by 4 bases and the J gene end by 2 bases; junction bases not matched to a gene: 8. The CDR3 has 16 amino acids. Germline assignment: CDR1 SGHDT and CDR2 YYEEEE. The DNA for the CDR3 is TGTGCCAGCAGCCGGAATCCGGGACTAGCGCAAGAGACCCAGTACTTC. Translating it yields CASSRNPGLAQETQYF.

The V and J genes are TRBV5-6 and TRBJ1-2; D call uncertain. Germline V gene lookup returns CDR1 SGHDT and CDR2 YYEEEE. The CDR3 has 13 amino acids. The ends were cut back, 0 bases at V and 8 bases at J, with 11 bases in the middle. For the CDR3, the DNA is TGTGCCAGCAGCTTGGCAGTGACACGCGGCTACACCTTC. It codes for CASSLAVTRGYTF.

The CDR3 DNA sequence: TGTGCCAGTAGTATGGGCAGGGTACCCTATGGCTACACCTTC. It codes for CASSMGRVPYGYTF. The chain joins TRBV19 to TRBJ1-2; maybe TRBD1 (5 bases). This CDR3 contains 14 residues. Germline lookup yields CDR1 LNHDA and CDR2 SQIVND (reference sequence). V lost 3 bases and J lost 4, with 12 bases in between.

This clone has just one count. The chain couples TRBV5-6 to TRBJ2-3; TRBD2 is a possible D gene (7 bases). Germline V CDR1 and CDR2: SGHDT, YYEEEE. V lost 0 bases and J 3 bases, leaving 14 bases between the germline ends. The CDR3 is 16 residues long. The CDR3 sequence: CASSLAGGASTDTQYF. As DNA, the CDR3 is TGTGCCAGCAGCTTGGCGGGGGGCGCGAGTACAGATACGCAGTATTTT.

The chain couples TRBV19 to TRBJ1-3; D possibly corresponds to TRBD1 (5 bases). The CDR3 is made up of 14 amino acids. Germline CDR1 reads LNHDA; CDR2 reads SQIVND (reference sequence). Between the trimmed V and J ends, which lost 7 bases and 1 base, there was a span of 11 bases. CDR3 DNA: TGTGCCAGTACTACCGCAGGGTCTGGAAACACCATATATTTT. It codes for CASTTAGSGNTIYF.

The chain is built from TRBV4-1 and TRBJ2-7; a weak D match, TRBD1 (5 bases). The CDR3 sequence is 11 residues long. Germline CDR1 is MGHRA and CDR2 is YSYEKL. V was shortened by 8 bases and J by 5 bases, with 10 bases between the two germline ends. The DNA of the CDR3 is TGCGCCAGCCCCCAGGGCCACGAGCAGTACTTC. The encoded protein is CASPQGHEQYF.

This clone has only one observation. V is TRBV6-6 and J is TRBJ2-3; tentative D call: TRBD1 (6 bases). The V end was cut by 5 bases, the J end by 2 bases, with 14 bases between. Looked up from germline, CDR1 is MNHNY and CDR2 is SVGAGI (reference sequence). The CDR3 has 15 amino acids. The CDR3 DNA follows: TGTGCCAGCAGTCGATCAGGGGAAACCACAGATACGCAGTATTTT. Its protein is CASSRSGETTDTQYF.

The chain uses TRBV7-3 and TRBJ2-1, with TRBD2 matching over 11 bases. This CDR3 spans 15 amino acids. After removal of 5 bases from V and 7 bases from J, the junction contained 7 bases not matched to a gene. The germline CDR1 and CDR2 sequences are SGHTA and FQGTGA. CDR3 in DNA: TGTGCCAGCAGCCCCGTGGCTAGCGGGGGGAATGAGCAGTTCTTC. Protein: CASSPVASGGNEQFF.

This chain joins TRBV7-2 and TRBJ1-2, with D perhaps TRBD1 (6 bases). The CDR3 has 13 amino acids. Germline V gene data show CDR1 as SGHTA and CDR2 as FQGNSA. The ends were cut back, 7 bases at V and 8 bases at J, with 17 bases in the middle. CDR3 sequence reads: CASTLTLDRGYTF. The CDR3 region has the DNA TGTGCCAGCACCCTTACCTTGGACAGAGGCTACACCTTC.

The chain joins TRBV5-1 to TRBJ1-1; possibly TRBD1 for D (5 bases). CDR3 length: 14 amino acids. The V end was cut by 3 bases, the J end by 8 bases, with 17 bases between. Germline CDR1 is SGHRS and CDR2 is YFSETQ. This CDR3 reads CASSSLIRTQEAFF. Here the CDR3 DNA reads TGCGCCAGCAGCTCCCTCATAAGGACACAAGAAGCTTTCTTT.

The rearrangement joins TRBV18 to TRBJ2-5; TRBD2 matches at 10 bases. The CDR3 has 16 amino acids. CDR1 and CDR2 from the germline V gene are KGHSH and LQKENI. Unmatched junction bases numbered 4, after V lost 2 bases and J lost 1 base. The CDR3 region has the DNA TGTGCCAGCTCACCAGGGGCTAGCGGGGGCCAAGAGACCCAGTACTTC. It encodes CASSPGASGGQETQYF. Full variable domain (missing parts from reference TRBV18 and TRBJ2-5): NAGVMQNPRHLVRRRGQEARLRCSPMKGHSHVYWYRQLPEEGLKFMVYLQKENIIDESGMPKERFSAEFPKEGPSILRIQQVVRGDSAAYFCASSPGASGGQETQYFGPGTRLLVL.

This chain joins TRBV2 and TRBJ2-1, with 8 bases that match TRBD2. CDR1 is SNHLY, CDR2 FYNNEI, per germline. Trimming removed 8 bases from V and 10 bases from J; junction bases left unmatched: 13. The CDR3 loop spans 14 amino acids. CDR3 coding DNA: TGTGCCAGCGTATCCGGGACTAGGAGATGGGAGCAGTTCTTC. As protein: CASVSGTRRWEQFF.